These 13 T cell receptor beta chains share one sample of origin, sequenced in a study of long-term antiretroviral therapy in people with HIV. Running of the v3.0 immunoSEQ assay took place at survey level. Here immunoSEQ multiplex PCR was the method, and the copy in TCRdb shows in-frame clones only, minus some. The sample has under 40,000 clones; roughly 81% are singletons. The source material was unsorted PBMCs, sampled 2.8 years before starting antiretroviral therapy. Receptors were obtained from a woman aged 30 to 39 with HIV.

The chain recombines TRBV19 with TRBJ2-7; TRBD2 matches 8 bases. Trimming took 6 bases from V and 8 from J; bases not matched to a gene: 15. Germline V gene data show CDR1 as LNHDA and CDR2 as SQIVND (reference sequence). This CDR3 is built from 15 residues. The CDR3 nucleotides read TGTGCCAGTAGCCTCATCGGGGGGGCCTTAGCCAAGCAGTACTTC. Its protein is CASSLIGGALAKQYF.

The chain couples TRBV2 to TRBJ1-1, with D uncertain. The CDR3 covers 12 residues. Trimming took off 4 bases at V and 8 bases at J, with 11 bases between the two ends. Germline assignment: CDR1 SNHLY and CDR2 FYNNEI. CDR3 region: CASSGFLEEAFF. The CDR3 nucleotides are TGTGCCAGCAGTGGATTTTTAGAAGAAGCTTTCTTT.

The gene calls are TRBV7-9 and TRBJ2-1, with no clear D. The CDR3 has 12 residues. V lost 4 bases and J lost 6, with 7 bases in between. From germline, CDR1 is SEHNR and CDR2 FQNEAQ (reference sequence). This CDR3 reads CASSSPSNEQFF. The CDR3 nucleotides are TGTGCCAGCAGCTCCCCCTCCAATGAGCAGTTCTTC.

The chain combines TRBV6-1 with TRBJ2-7; 12 bases are a match to TRBD2. V trimming: 7 bases; J trimming: 3 bases; junction bases outside the gene matches: 4. The CDR3 spans 14 residues. Germline CDR1 is MNHNS and CDR2 is SASEGT. The CDR3: CASTRLAGVYEQYV. CDR3 nucleotide sequence: TGTGCCAGCACCCGACTAGCGGGGGTCTACGAGCAGTACGTC.

V gene TRBV29-1 combines with J gene TRBJ1-2; TRBD1 might be the D (6 bases). Germline values: CDR1 SQVTM, CDR2 ANQGSEA. V lost 6 bases and J 2 bases, leaving 10 bases between the germline ends. The CDR3 is made up of 12 amino acids. As DNA, the CDR3 is TGCAGCGTGCTTACAGGGAACTATGGCTACACCTTC. It specifies CSVLTGNYGYTF.

This chain connects TRBV7-6 to TRBJ1-1, with TRBD1 matching 9 bases. Germline-derived CDR1 and CDR2 are SGHVS and FNYEAQ. Trimming took 4 bases from V and 7 from J; bases not matched to a gene: 4. The CDR3 has 13 residues. As DNA, the CDR3 is TGTGCCAGCAGCTCGGGGACAGGGTTTGAAGCTTTCTTT. It yields the protein CASSSGTGFEAFF.

V is TRBV5-1 and J is TRBJ2-7; perhaps TRBD2 as D (6 bases). Germline V lookup: CDR1 SGHRS, CDR2 YFSETQ. V was clipped by 3 bases and J by 0 bases, with 19 bases between them. This CDR3 contains 17 residues. This chain's CDR3 is CASSSTPLGGSSYEQYV. CDR3 sequence (DNA): TGCGCCAGCAGCTCCACCCCACTGGGGGGTAGCTCCTACGAGCAGTACGTC.

This chain connects TRBV30 to TRBJ2-5; 9 positions match TRBD1. This CDR3 spans 15 amino acids. Germline lookup yields CDR1 GTSNPN and CDR2 SVGIG (reference sequence). V lost 3 bases to trimming and J lost 0 bases; unmatched junction nucleotides: 5. CDR3 nucleotides: TGTGCCTGGAGCCCAGGGGACAGGGACCAAGAGACCCAGTACTTC. Its translation: CAWSPGDRDQETQYF.

The CDR3 DNA follows: TGTGCCAGCAGCTCCCGGGACAGGAACACCGGGGAGCTGTTTTTT. Translated, it gives CASSSRDRNTGELFF. V and J are TRBV7-9 and TRBJ2-2, with 7 bases aligning to TRBD1. The CDR3 sequence is 15 residues long. Germline lookup yields CDR1 SEHNR and CDR2 FQNEAQ (reference sequence). Unmatched junction bases numbered 3, after V lost 4 bases and J lost 1 base.

The chain carries TRBV6-4 and TRBJ2-1; 7 bases map to TRBD1. This CDR3 comprises 15 residues. Germline assignment: CDR1 MRHNA and CDR2 SNTAGT. The V segment lost 6 bases and the J segment 3 bases; nucleotides outside the gene matches: 8. The CDR3 DNA reads as TGTGCCAGCAGCGTCGAGGGGGCAGACTACAATGAGCAGTTCTTC. It codes for CASSVEGADYNEQFF.

The chain couples TRBV5-6 to TRBJ1-5; D is uncertain. The CDR3 spans 15 residues. Trimming removed 2 bases at V and 0 bases at J, with 9 bases between. CDR1 and CDR2 from the germline V gene are SGHDT and YYEEEE. The CDR3 region has the DNA TGTGCCAGCAGCTTCATGGGGAATAGCAATCAGCCCCAGCATTTT. This gives the protein CASSFMGNSNQPQHF.

The chain joins TRBV7-7 to TRBJ2-1; D not resolved. V lost 0 bases and J lost 9, with 12 bases in between. The CDR3 runs to 14 residues. Germline values: CDR1 SSHAT, CDR2 FNYEAQ (reference sequence). CDR3 loop: CASSLAVGSLEQFF. CDR3 nucleotides: TGTGCCAGCAGCTTAGCGGTCGGTAGCCTTGAGCAGTTCTTC.

CDR3 in DNA: TGTGCCAGCAGCTCCGGACCTCCGGGTGGGGATACGCAGTATTTT. Translation: CASSSGPPGGDTQYF. V is TRBV7-9 and J is TRBJ2-3; D is unclear. The length of the CDR3 is 15 residues. Trimming cost V 4 bases and J 6 bases, with 17 bases left between them. Per the germline V gene, CDR1 is SEHNR and CDR2 is FQNEAQ (reference sequence).